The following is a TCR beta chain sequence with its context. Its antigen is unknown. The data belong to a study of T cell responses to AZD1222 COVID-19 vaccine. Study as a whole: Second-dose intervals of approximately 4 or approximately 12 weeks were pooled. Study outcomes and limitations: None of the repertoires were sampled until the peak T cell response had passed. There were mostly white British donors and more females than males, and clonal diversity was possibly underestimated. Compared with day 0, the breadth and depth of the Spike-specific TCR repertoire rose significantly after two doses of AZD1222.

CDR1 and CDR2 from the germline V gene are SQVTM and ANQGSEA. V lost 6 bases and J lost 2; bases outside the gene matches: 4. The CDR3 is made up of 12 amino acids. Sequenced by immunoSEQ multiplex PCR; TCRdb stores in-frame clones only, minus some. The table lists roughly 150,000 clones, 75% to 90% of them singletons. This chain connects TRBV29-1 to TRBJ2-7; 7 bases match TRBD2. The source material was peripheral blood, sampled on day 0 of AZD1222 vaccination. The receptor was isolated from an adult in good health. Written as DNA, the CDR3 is TGCAGCGTCGTGGGAGGGGCCTACGAGCAGTACTTC. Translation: CSVVGGAYEQYF.